This T cell receptor beta chain was identified during a study of cytomegalovirus exposure and HLA in healthy donors. The assay was immunoSEQ multiplex PCR, and TCRdb's table has in-frame clones only and misses some. The sample consists of about 150,000 clones, about 88% of them appearing once. Germline V lookup: CDR1 DFQATT, CDR2 SNEGSKA (reference sequence). The ends were cut back, 1 base at V and 14 bases at J, with 5 bases in the middle. This CDR3 contains 8 residues. Study conclusions and caveats: Among TCR beta chains, those listed as cytomegalovirus-associated numbered approximately 150. Most sequenced TCRs were rare (though some public TCRs occurred in many donors).

This clone was detected a few times. Its antigen is not known. The sequence came from a man aged 18 to 30 in good health and CMV-seropositive. V gene TRBV20-1 combines with J gene TRBJ1-2, with D unresolved. The source material was PBMCs. The CDR3 spells CSARAGTF. The CDR3 coding sequence is TGCAGTGCTAGAGCCGGGACCTTC.